This T cell receptor (beta chain) derives from a study of T cell repertoires in cytomegalovirus infection. About the study: Recently described HLA-C-restricted plus well-studied HLA-B-restricted CMV epitopes were used. Based on public TCR beta signatures, there were indications of CMV infection and of a matching HLA type. Study observations and caveats: Totalled public TCR beta family frequency picked out people who carried CMV plus the relevant HLA. The ex vivo response showed dominance by HLA-C-restricted CMV-specific TCR beta clonotypes.

With regard to this clonotype: Its antigen is undetermined.

There are 15 residues in the CDR3. Germline V lookup: CDR1 SGHAT, CDR2 FQNNGV. V lost 5 bases, J lost 2 bases, and 7 bases stayed unmatched. Each CDR3 protein gets one entry after TCRdb re-called the reads with MiXCR. Of around 770,000 distinct CDR3 sequences listed, around 29% were seen once; the top ten hold over 10%. The V and J genes are TRBV11-2 and TRBJ2-7; 9 bases agree with TRBD1. This TCR came from a human donor in good health (CMV status not recorded). Some clones in this sample may be carry-over from other donors' samples. The sample here was cultured CD8+ T cells from PBMCs, taken from culture after CMV antigen stimulation. The chain's CDR3 is CASSRDRGMAYEQYF. The CDR3 DNA follows: TGTGCCAGCAGCAGAGACAGGGGGATGGCCTACGAGCAGTACTTC.